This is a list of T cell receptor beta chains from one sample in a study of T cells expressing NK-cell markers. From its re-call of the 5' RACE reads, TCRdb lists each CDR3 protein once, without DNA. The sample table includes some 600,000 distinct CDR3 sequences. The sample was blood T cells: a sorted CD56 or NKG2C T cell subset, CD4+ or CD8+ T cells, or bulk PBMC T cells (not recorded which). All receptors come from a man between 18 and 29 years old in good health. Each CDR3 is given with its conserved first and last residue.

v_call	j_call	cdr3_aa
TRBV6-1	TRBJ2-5	CASSRTSGRFPQETQYF
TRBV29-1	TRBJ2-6	CSVALASGANVLTF
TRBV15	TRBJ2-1	CATSPEVRGRQFF
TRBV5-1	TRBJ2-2	CASSPDPNRVNTGELFF
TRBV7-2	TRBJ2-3	CASSARDRFGMDTQYF
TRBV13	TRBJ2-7	CASSLYRGDSFSYEQYF
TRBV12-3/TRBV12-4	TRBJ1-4	CASRRTGVGLFF
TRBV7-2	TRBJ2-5	CASSERRYQETQYF
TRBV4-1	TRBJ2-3	CASSQRQEGPDTQYF
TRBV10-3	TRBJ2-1	CAISEHAGEEQFF
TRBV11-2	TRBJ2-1	CASSHLQGQVSSYNEQFF
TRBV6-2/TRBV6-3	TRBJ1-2	CASSYSRRLVGYTF
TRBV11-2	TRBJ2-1	CASSLENLAGLQQFF
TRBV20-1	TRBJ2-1	CSARGGGSSYNEQFF
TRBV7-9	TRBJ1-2	CASSTRDGYTF
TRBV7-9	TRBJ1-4	CASSPMTGTNEKLFF
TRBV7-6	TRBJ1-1	CASSGGKNTEAFF
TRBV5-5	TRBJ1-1	CASSLAAEGEAFF
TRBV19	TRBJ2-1	CASSIRRESSEQFF
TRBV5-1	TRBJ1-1	CASSLNWGAEDTEAFF
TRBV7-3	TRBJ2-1	CASSPGGGVYNGEQFF
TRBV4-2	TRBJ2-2	CASSPQALAGAGELFF
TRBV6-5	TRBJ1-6	CASSYSAASPNSPLHF
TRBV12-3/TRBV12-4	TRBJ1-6	CASSLVKGNSPLHF
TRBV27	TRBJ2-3	CASSYQGFGTDTQYF
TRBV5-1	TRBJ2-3	CASSLSASGSTTGTTDTQYF